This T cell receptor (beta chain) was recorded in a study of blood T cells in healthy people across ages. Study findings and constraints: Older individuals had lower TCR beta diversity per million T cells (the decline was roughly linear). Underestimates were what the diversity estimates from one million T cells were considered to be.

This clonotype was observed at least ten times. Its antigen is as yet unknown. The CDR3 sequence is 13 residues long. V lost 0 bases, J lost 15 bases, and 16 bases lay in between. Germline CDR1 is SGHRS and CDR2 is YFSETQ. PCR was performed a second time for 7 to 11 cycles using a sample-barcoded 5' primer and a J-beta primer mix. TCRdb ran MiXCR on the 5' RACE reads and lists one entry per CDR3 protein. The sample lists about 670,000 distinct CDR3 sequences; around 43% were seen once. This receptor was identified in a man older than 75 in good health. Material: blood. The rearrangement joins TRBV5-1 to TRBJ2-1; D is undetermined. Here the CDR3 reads CASSLGAENIRFF. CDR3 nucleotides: TGCGCCAGCAGCTTGGGCGCAGAGAATATTAGGTTCTTC.